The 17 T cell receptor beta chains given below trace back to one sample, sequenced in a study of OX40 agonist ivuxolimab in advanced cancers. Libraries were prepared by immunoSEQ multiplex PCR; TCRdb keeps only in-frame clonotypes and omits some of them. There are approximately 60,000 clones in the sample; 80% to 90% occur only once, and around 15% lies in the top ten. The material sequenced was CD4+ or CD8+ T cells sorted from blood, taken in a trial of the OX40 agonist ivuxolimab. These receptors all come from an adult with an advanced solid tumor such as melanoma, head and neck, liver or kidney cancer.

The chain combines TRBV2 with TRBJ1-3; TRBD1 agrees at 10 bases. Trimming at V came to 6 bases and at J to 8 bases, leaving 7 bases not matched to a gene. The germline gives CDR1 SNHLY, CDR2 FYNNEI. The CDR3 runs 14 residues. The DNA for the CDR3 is TGTGCCAGCAGGACAGGGGGCATCGGGGACACCATATATTTT. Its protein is CASRTGGIGDTIYF.

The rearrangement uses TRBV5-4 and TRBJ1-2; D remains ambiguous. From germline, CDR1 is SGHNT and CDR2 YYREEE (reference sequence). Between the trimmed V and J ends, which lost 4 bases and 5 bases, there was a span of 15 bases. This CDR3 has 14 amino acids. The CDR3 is CASSPDPRAYGYTF. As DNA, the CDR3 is TGTGCCAGCAGCCCCGATCCCCGAGCTTATGGCTACACCTTC.

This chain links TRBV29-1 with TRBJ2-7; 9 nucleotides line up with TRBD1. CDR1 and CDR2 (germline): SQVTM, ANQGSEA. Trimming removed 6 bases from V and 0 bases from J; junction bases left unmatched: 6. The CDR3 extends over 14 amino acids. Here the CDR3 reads CSVGTGSLSYEQYF. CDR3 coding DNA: TGCAGCGTAGGGACAGGGTCCCTCTCCTACGAGCAGTACTTC.

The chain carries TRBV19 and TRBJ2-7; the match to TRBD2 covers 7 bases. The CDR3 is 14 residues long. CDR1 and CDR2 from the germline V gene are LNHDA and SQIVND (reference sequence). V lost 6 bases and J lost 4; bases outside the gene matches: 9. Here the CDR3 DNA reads TGTGCCAGTAGCATTGCGGGGGTGCGTTACGAGCAGTACTTC. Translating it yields CASSIAGVRYEQYF.

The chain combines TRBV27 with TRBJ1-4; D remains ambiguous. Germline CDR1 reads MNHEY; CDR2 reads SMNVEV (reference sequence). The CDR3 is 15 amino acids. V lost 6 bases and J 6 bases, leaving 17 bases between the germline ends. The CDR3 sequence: CASSWTSGHDEKLFF. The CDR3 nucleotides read TGTGCCAGCAGCTGGACCTCCGGGCATGATGAAAAACTGTTTTTT.

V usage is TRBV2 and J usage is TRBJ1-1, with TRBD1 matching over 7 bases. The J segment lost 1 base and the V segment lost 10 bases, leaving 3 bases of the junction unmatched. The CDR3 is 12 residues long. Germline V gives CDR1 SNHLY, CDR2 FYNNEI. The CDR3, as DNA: TGTGCCAAGACAGGGCCGAACACTGAAGCTTTCTTT. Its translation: CAKTGPNTEAFF.

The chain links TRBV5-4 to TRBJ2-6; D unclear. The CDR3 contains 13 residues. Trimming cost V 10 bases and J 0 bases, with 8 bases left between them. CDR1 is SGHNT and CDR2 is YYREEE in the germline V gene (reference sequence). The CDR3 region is CAAGDSGANVLTF. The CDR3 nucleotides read TGTGCCGCAGGCGACTCTGGGGCCAACGTCCTGACTTTC.

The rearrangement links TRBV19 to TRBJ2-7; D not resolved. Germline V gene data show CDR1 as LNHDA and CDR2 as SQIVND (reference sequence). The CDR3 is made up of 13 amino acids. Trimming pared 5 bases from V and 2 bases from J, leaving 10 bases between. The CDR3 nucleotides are TGTGCCAGTAGTTCTAGGACCCCCTACGAGCAGTACTTC. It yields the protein CASSSRTPYEQYF.

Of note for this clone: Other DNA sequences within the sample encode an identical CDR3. The chain's CDR3 is CASSFGGGTDTQYF. The DNA of the CDR3 is TGTGCCAGCAGTTTTGGGGGGGGGACAGATACGCAGTATTTT. The gene calls are TRBV27 and TRBJ2-3; 7 bases are shared with TRBD2. CDR1 is MNHEY, CDR2 SMNVEV, per germline (reference sequence). Germline trimming cut 3 bases from V and 3 bases from J; bases unmatched to any gene: 3. This CDR3 region has 14 residues.

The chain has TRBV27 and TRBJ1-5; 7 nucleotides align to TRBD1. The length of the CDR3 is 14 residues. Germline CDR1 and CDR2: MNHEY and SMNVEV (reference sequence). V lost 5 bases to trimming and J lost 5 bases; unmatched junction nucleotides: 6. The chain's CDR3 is CASSPLTGYQPQHF. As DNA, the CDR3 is TGTGCCAGCAGTCCACTGACAGGGTATCAGCCCCAGCATTTT.

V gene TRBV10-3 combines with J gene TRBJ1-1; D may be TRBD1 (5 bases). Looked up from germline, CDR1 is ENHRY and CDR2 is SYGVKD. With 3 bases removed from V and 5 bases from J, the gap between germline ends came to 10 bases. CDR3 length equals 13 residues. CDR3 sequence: CAISEGVETEAFF. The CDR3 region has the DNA TGTGCCATCAGTGAAGGGGTTGAGACTGAAGCTTTCTTT.

The CDR3 reads CASSEPARPDTQYF. The CDR3, as DNA: TGTGCCAGCAGTGAACCTGCCCGTCCAGATACGCAGTATTTT. The chain is built from TRBV6-1 and TRBJ2-3; D gene ambiguous. This CDR3 spans 14 amino acids. Deletions cut 2 bases from V and 4 bases from J, with 10 bases between. The germline V gene encodes CDR1 MNHNS and CDR2 SASEGT.

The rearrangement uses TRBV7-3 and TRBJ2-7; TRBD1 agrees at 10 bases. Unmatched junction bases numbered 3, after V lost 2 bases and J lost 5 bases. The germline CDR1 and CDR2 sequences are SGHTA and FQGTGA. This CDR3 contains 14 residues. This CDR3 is CASSLGTGVHEQYF. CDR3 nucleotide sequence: TGTGCCAGCAGCTTAGGGACAGGGGTCCACGAGCAGTACTTC. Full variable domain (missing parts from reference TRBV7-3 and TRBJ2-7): GAGVSQTPSNKVTEKGKYVELRCDPISGHTALYWYRQSLGQGPEFLIYFQGTGAADDSGLPNDRFFAVRPEGSVSTLKIQRTERGDSAVYLCASSLGTGVHEQYFGPGTRLTVT.

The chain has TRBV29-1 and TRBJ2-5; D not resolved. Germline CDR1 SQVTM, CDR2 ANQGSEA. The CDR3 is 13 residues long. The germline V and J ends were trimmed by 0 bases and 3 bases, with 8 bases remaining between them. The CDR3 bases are TGCAGCGTTGAAGATCCGGGCAAAGAGACCCAGTACTTC. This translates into CSVEDPGKETQYF.

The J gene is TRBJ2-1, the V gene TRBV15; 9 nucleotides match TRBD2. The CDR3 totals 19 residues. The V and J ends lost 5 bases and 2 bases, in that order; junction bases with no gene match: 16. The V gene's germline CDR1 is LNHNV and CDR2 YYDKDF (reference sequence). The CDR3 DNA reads TGTGCCACCAGCCTAGAGGGGTGGCGGGGGGGCTTTACCTACAATGAGCAGTTCTTC. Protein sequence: CATSLEGWRGGFTYNEQFF.

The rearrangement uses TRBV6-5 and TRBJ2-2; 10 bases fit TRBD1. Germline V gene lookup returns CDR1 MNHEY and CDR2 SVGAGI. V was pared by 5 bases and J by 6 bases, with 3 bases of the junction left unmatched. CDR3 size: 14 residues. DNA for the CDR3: TGTGCCAGCAGTGACGGGACAGGGGCCGGGGAGCTGTTTTTT. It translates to CASSDGTGAGELFF.

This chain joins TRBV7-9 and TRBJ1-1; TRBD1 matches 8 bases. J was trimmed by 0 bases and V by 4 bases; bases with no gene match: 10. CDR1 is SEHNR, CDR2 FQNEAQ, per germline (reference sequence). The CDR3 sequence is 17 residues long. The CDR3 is CASSYITPDRVNTEAFF. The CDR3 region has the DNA TGTGCCAGCAGCTACATTACCCCGGACAGGGTGAACACTGAAGCTTTCTTT.